The rows below give T cell receptor beta chains drawn from one sample of a study of blood T cells in healthy people across ages. Via MiXCR, TCRdb re-called the 5' RACE reads, giving one row per CDR3 protein. The sample lists around 820,000 distinct CDR3 sequences, around 25% occurring once. Another study also made use of these data, one on T cells of mothers and their children.

The source material was blood. The receptor set was obtained from a boy between 10 and 17 years old in good health. CDR3s include the opening cysteine and the closing phenylalanine or tryptophan. A D gene is named only where the DNA matches it firmly. Clone sizes are given selectively: once, few, many, or a class where the clone is expanded.

D	V	J	size	DNA	CDR3
TRBD1	TRBV11-2	TRBJ2-1	many	TGTGCCAGCAGCTCCCGACAGGGACAAAGGTACGATGAGCAGTTCTTC	CASSSRQGQRYDEQFF
-	TRBV24-1	TRBJ2-5	-	TGTGCCACCAGTGATTCGTCAGGCTCTCCAGGGGACCAAGAGACCCAGTACTTC	CATSDSSGSPGDQETQYF
-	TRBV18	TRBJ1-1	-	TGTGCCAGCTCACCCGTAAGTTTGAACACTGAAGCTTTCTTT	CASSPVSLNTEAFF
-	TRBV11-2	TRBJ1-2	few	TGTGCCAGCAGCTCTACAGCGAACTATGGCTACACCTTC	CASSSTANYGYTF
TRBD1	TRBV20-1	TRBJ2-7	few	TGCAGTGCTAGAGGACAGGGACAAACCTACGAGCAGTACTTC	CSARGQGQTYEQYF
TRBD2	TRBV29-1	TRBJ2-7	few	TGCAGCGTCATAGCGGGTGGGGGCTACGAGCAGTACTTC	CSVIAGGGYEQYF
TRBD2	TRBV5-6	TRBJ2-3	-	TGTGCCAGCAGCCCAACCCGGACTAGCGGGAGCAGGTCAGATACGCAGTATTTT	CASSPTRTSGSRSDTQYF
-	TRBV12-3/TRBV12-4	TRBJ2-5	few	TGTGCCAGCAGCAGGACCAATAAGTTAAGGCAAGAGACCCAGTACTTC	CASSRTNKLRQETQYF
TRBD2	TRBV7-2	TRBJ2-7	few	TGTGCCAGCAGCTTAGTCCCGGGACTAGCGGGAGACGAGCAGTACTTC	CASSLVPGLAGDEQYF
-	TRBV6-5	TRBJ2-3	-	TGTGCCAGCAGTTACTCCCCGAGGGTAACAGTAACTCGGTATTTT	CASSYSPRVTVTRYF
-	TRBV7-2	TRBJ2-3	many	TGTGCCAGCAGCTTATTTGGGGATACGCAGTATTTT	CASSLFGDTQYF
TRBD1	TRBV27	TRBJ1-6	few	TGTGCCAGCAGTCCACAGGGGCGGGCACCCCTCCACTTT	CASSPQGRAPLHF
-	TRBV12-3/TRBV12-4	TRBJ2-1	once	TGTGCCAGCAGCTACGGCTCGAGGGACAATGAGCAGTTCTTC	CASSYGSRDNEQFF
-	TRBV27	TRBJ2-7	-	TGTGCCAGCGCCCCGGGGGCTCTGGGGGAGCAGTACTTC	CASAPGALGEQYF
-	TRBV25-1	TRBJ1-2	few	TGTGCCAGCAGTGATCAGGGAGGGACTCCCTATGGCTACACCTTC	CASSDQGGTPYGYTF
-	TRBV4-3	TRBJ2-1	few	TGCGCCAGCAGCCAAGATCCTTACGGAGCGGTGTACAATGAGCAGTTCTTC	CASSQDPYGAVYNEQFF
TRBD1	TRBV20-1	TRBJ2-4	-	TGCAGTGCTTCCTCAGGGACAGGGCCTCAGTACTTC	CSASSGTGPQYF
-	TRBV15	TRBJ2-7	few	TGTGCCACCAGCAGAGAACGGAGCTCCTACGAGCAGTACTTC	CATSRERSSYEQYF
-	TRBV4-3	TRBJ2-7	few	TGCGCCAGCAGCCAAGGGCAAGCGGAGGCCTACGAGCAGTACTTC	CASSQGQAEAYEQYF
-	TRBV4-3	TRBJ2-7	few	TGCGCCAGCAGCCATCGAATGAGTAACGAGCAGTACTTC	CASSHRMSNEQYF
TRBD1	TRBV4-1	TRBJ1-2	-	TGCGCCAGCAGCCAAGACCCGGGACAGATTGGCTACACCTTC	CASSQDPGQIGYTF
-	TRBV5-1	TRBJ1-5	-	TGCGCCAGCAGCTTGGGACGGGAATATAGCAATCAGCCCCAGCATTTT	CASSLGREYSNQPQHF
-	TRBV27	TRBJ1-5	-	TGTGCCAGCAGTGGGGGCCTAGGGACATTTAGGCCCCAGCATTTT	CASSGGLGTFRPQHF
-	TRBV28	TRBJ1-1	-	TGTGCCAGCACTCTAGGGAACACTGAAGCTTTCTTT	CASTLGNTEAFF
-	TRBV11-1	TRBJ2-1	-	TGTGCCAGCATCCTGGACTCCTACAATGAGCAGTTCTTC	CASILDSYNEQFF
TRBD1	TRBV7-9	TRBJ2-1	-	TGTGCCAGCAGCCCACCCGGGACAGGGGACAATGAGCAGTTCTTC	CASSPPGTGDNEQFF
-	TRBV24-1	TRBJ1-5	-	TGTGCCACCAGTGACCCCGCGCGGAATCAGCCCCAGCATTTT	CATSDPARNQPQHF
-	TRBV12-3/TRBV12-4	TRBJ2-1	few	TGTGCCAGCAGCTCTGACACGACATACTACAATGAGCAGTTCTTC	CASSSDTTYYNEQFF
-	TRBV29-1	TRBJ1-1	-	TGCAGCGTTGTGATGGAGTACCTGAACACTGAAGCTTTCTTT	CSVVMEYLNTEAFF
-	TRBV5-1	TRBJ2-2	-	TGCGCCAGCACGGCGGACACCGGGGAGCTGTTTTTT	CASTADTGELFF
-	TRBV7-3	TRBJ1-1	-	TGTGCCAGCAGCTTAGACCGGGCGCGGGGGGACACTGAAGCTTTCTTT	CASSLDRARGDTEAFF